The present T cell receptor (beta chain) was sequenced within a study of shared clonotypes between healthy human individuals (dated by TCRdb to the early 2020s). At the level of the whole study: Three men and a couple of women, aged 18 to 49 years, made up the cohort. Per donor, three plates each were used for CD4 naive and CD4 memory, two for CD8 naive, and one for CD8 memory. To estimate repertoire size and how much clonotype sharing occurs between individuals, the study deeply sequenced the blood TCR repertoires of 4 to 6 healthy adults. To increase sequencing depth and limit assay-specific biases, different laboratories used diverse techniques to prepare libraries and sequence TCR repertoires. Between about 0.8 and 9.5 billion PBMCs per donor were obtained by leukapheresis. Results and caveats for the whole study, not just this receptor: Pairwise subsampling indicated that sequencing depth was expected to affect the degree of clonotype sharing among donors. Naive subsets generally had larger estimated clonotype richness than memory subsets did. Compared with non-shared clonotypes, the clonotypes found in all four sorted-subset donors had higher generation probabilities. Across a few donors, about 5.2% of naive CD4, 3% to 3.5% of naive CD8, approximately 2.5% of memory CD4, and 0.4% of memory CD8 clonotypes were shared. The small number of donors limited the genetic and exposure-history diversity represented. Sampling was restricted to blood, and TCR repertoires in tissue are likely to differ from TCR repertoires in blood. Rarefaction of sorted-subset datasets indicated incomplete sequencing despite the large sequencing depth.

For this chain, trimming is 6 bases at the V end and 7 bases at the J end, and the number of junction bases without a gene match is 9. From cysteine to phenylalanine, the CDR3 is 14 amino acids long. The DNA shown is the 42-base CDR3, in frame from base 1. Looking up the germline V gene yields CDR1 MDHEN and CDR2 SYDVKM. As for this clone: The target of this receptor is not known. Nothing much larger sits one base from this clone, and base qualities are not available.

Using the deep immunoSEQ assay, TCR CDR3 regions were amplified from genomic DNA by multiplex PCR. Extracted genomic DNA from each cell subset was spread evenly across all wells of several immunoSEQ 96-well plates, with each plate serving as a replicate. For sorted subsets, each replicate PCR was loaded with about 200 ng genomic DNA, equivalent to 30,000 or so T cell genomes. Purified libraries were measured with a Qubit 3.0 fluorometer, size-checked on a Bioanalyzer 2100, and measured again with the KAPA Library Quantification kit. Every immunoSEQ 96-well plate was sequenced on a dedicated single-read 150-cycle Illumina NextSeq 550 flow cell. The original methods were these. Because the immunoSEQ output included only junctional sequences and no quality scores, the filtering could not be the same as the filtering used for full-length reads. To assign V/J genes and CDR3, sequences were annotated against IMGT germline references using PyIR, a Python wrapper for IgBLAST v1.9. Reads were filtered out if the reads had weak V/J assignments (E-value above 1e-6), no CDR3, stop codons, out-of-frame junctions, or ambiguous translated residues. V3J clonotypes were defined by identical inferred V gene, J gene, and CDR3 amino acid sequence. To compute the percentage overlap between repertoires, the number of shared unique clonotypes was divided by the size of the smaller repertoire. RTK rarefaction, the Chao1 estimator, and Recon v2.1 estimates of unobserved clonotypes were used to assess repertoire richness. Generation probabilities for all TCRbeta clonotypes obtained by the gDNA method from several donors were computed using OLGA. Here the immuneACCESS table is served through TCRdb, limited to in-frame sequences with V and J called. Missing clones are a known gap in these copies; in checked studies unresolved V genes cover under half, and the rest lacks a known reason. V and J calls and clone size come straight from that table; D and trimming were deduced from the DNA. For this sample there are 2 million to 2.5 million clones; 85% to 95% appear just once. The top ten clones comprise 0.37% of the sample.

The donors were healthy, HIV-negative adults with no recently reported acute infections or vaccinations. Every donor was a Caucasian adult living in Nashville, Tennessee, USA. Magnetic negative selection was used to enrich CD4+ T cells, after which naive cells were positively selected on CD45RA and the negative fraction became the memory subset. After blood collection by leukapheresis, PBMCs were isolated using Ficoll-Histopaque density gradient centrifugation and then cryopreserved in the vapor phase of liquid nitrogen. Purity and quantity of every magnetically sorted T cell population were checked by analytical flow cytometry. Each sorted fraction had its genomic DNA isolated and then quantified by UV absorbance on a Nanodrop 2000c.

The sequence was collected from a man aged 18 to 30 in good health. Some clones in this sample may be carry-over from other donors' samples. Sequenced input: naive CD4+ T cells from PBMCs. The sample's cell subset or site label, decoded: CD45RA+ positively selected. The rearranged segments are TRBV28 and TRBJ1-2; the central 9 bases match TRBD1. The CDR3: CASRPTGGAGGYTF. The nucleotides are TGTGCCAGCAGACCTACAGGGGGCGCAGGTGGCTACACCTTC.